A single sample is the source of the 3 T cell receptor beta chains below, sequenced in a study of cytomegalovirus exposure and HLA in healthy donors. A multiplex PCR was run with 60 Vbeta primers and 13 Jbeta primers. Assay: immunoSEQ multiplex PCR; the TCRdb copy retains only in-frame clones and omits some. The table lists about 110,000 clones, about 74% of them singletons. Sample: PBMCs. These receptors originate from a man aged 25 to 40 in good health and CMV-seropositive.

V and J are TRBV5-1 and TRBJ1-2, with D possibly TRBD1 on 5 matching bases. Germline CDR1 SGHRS, CDR2 YFSETQ. CDR3 size: 15 residues. V was trimmed by 0 bases and J by 7 bases, leaving 16 bases between them. The CDR3 nucleotides read TGCGCCAGCAGCTTGGAGCCAGGGTCCGCAACTGGCTACACCTTC. It yields the protein CASSLEPGSATGYTF.

As to this clone: A read error may account for a junction end that differs from germline. J is TRBJ2-7 and V is TRBV7-9; maybe TRBD1 (6 bases). Germline loops: CDR1 SEHNR, CDR2 FQNEAQ (reference sequence). The CDR3 is made up of 14 amino acids. As DNA, the CDR3 is TGTTCCAGCAGCCCGGCCGGGACATTCTACGAGCAGTACTTC. It specifies CSSSPAGTFYEQYF.

The V gene is TRBV28, the J gene TRBJ1-6, with D possibly matching TRBD1 (6 bases). CDR3 length equals 13 residues. Germline V gene data show CDR1 as MDHEN and CDR2 as SYDVKM. Trimming pared 2 bases from V and 15 bases from J, leaving 14 bases between. This CDR3 is CASSLGGGGVLHF. Written as DNA, the CDR3 is TGTGCCAGCAGTTTAGGAGGGGGGGGAGTCCTCCACTTT.